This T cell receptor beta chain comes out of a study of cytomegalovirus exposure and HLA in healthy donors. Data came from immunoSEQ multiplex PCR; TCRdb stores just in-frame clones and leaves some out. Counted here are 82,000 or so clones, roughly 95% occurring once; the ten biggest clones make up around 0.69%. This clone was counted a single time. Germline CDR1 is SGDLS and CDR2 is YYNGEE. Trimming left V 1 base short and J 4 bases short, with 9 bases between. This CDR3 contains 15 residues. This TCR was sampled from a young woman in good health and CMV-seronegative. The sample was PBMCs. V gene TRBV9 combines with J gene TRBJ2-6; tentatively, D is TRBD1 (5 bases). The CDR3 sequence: CASSVQGSGANVLTF. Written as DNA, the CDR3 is TGTGCCAGCAGCGTACAGGGTTCCGGGGCCAACGTCCTGACTTTC. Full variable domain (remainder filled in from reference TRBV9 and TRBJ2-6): DSGVTQTPKHLITATGQRVTLRCSPRSGDLSVYWYQQSLDQGLQFLIQYYNGEERAKGNILERFSAQQFPDLHSELNLSSLELGDSALYFCASSVQGSGANVLTFGAGSRLTVL.